Below are 11 T cell receptor beta chains sequenced from a single sample in a study of blood T cell repertoires in COVID-19. The repertoire was sequenced with immunoSEQ multiplex PCR; TCRdb's copy has only in-frame clones and lacks some. The sample carries 80,000 or so clones, less than 85% recorded once. Sequencing was performed on peripheral blood. The receptors were sampled from a woman in her 70s with acute or convalescent COVID-19.

This chain connects TRBV4-2 to TRBJ2-1, with TRBD2 matching 11 bases. Germline V lookup: CDR1 LGHNA, CDR2 YNFKEQ. V lost 2 bases and J lost 0; bases outside the gene matches: 12. This CDR3 contains 20 residues. The CDR3 protein is CASSQQGRLAGSTSYNEQFF. Here the CDR3 DNA reads TGTGCCAGCAGCCAACAGGGGAGACTAGCGGGGTCGACCTCCTACAATGAGCAGTTCTTC.

CDR3: CASSQSQGGLAGANEQFF. The CDR3 DNA is TGCGCCAGCAGCCAATCCCAAGGCGGGCTAGCGGGGGCAAATGAGCAGTTCTTC. This chain connects TRBV4-1 to TRBJ2-1, with 10 bases that match TRBD2. Germline CDR1 is MGHRA and CDR2 is YSYEKL. The CDR3 length is 18 residues. J lost 7 bases, V lost 2 bases, and 14 bases had no gene match.

This chain uses TRBV5-5 with TRBJ1-1, with D unresolved. V was cut by 0 bases and J by 3 bases, with 18 bases left in between. In germline, CDR1 is SGHKS, CDR2 YYEKEE (reference sequence). CDR3 length: 17 residues. The CDR3 DNA follows: TGTGCCAGCAGCTTGGCCGTTGGTGGTGGACTTTACACTGAAGCTTTCTTT. Translation gives CASSLAVGGGLYTEAFF.

This sequence joins TRBV21-1 and TRBJ1-5; TRBD1 is the table's D call, not checked against the DNA. TRBV21-1 constitutes a pseudogene. This CDR3 region has 17 residues. Here the CDR3 reads CASSKEIGPGPNQPQHF. Written as DNA, the CDR3 is TGTGCCAGCAGCAAAGAGATCGGCCCAGGCCCAAATCAGCCCCAGCATTTT.

This chain links TRBV5-1 with TRBJ1-1; a possible D gene is TRBD1 (5 bases). This CDR3 comprises 14 residues. The V gene's germline CDR1 is SGHRS and CDR2 YFSETQ. V gave up 1 base and J gave up 4 bases, with 11 bases separating them. The DNA of the CDR3 is TGCGCCAGCAGCTTGCGTAGGGGAGGCACTGAAGCTTTCTTT. It translates to CASSLRRGGTEAFF. The whole variable domain, remainder taken from reference TRBV5-1 and TRBJ1-1, is KAGVTQTPRYLIKTRGQQVTLSCSPISGHRSVSWYQQTPGQGLQFLFEYFSETQRNKGNFPGRFSGRQFSNSRSEMNVSTLELGDSALYLCASSLRRGGTEAFFGQGTRLTVV.

The chain employs TRBV15 and TRBJ1-2; 8 bases agree with TRBD1. J gave up 1 base and V 3 bases, and 4 bases lay outside the gene matches. CDR1 and CDR2 (germline): LNHNV, YYDKDF (reference sequence). The CDR3 sequence is 15 residues long. The CDR3 DNA is TGTGCCACCAGCAGGGACAGGGACGGTAACTATGGCTACACCTTC. It is translated as CATSRDRDGNYGYTF. Combining the CDR3 with reference TRBV15 and TRBJ1-2 gives the whole variable domain DAMVIQNPRYQVTQFGKPVTLSCSQTLNHNVMYWYQQKSSQAPKLLFHYYDKDFNNEADTPDNFQSRRPNTSFCFLDIRSPGLGDTAMYLCATSRDRDGNYGYTFGSGTRLTVV.

This clone was seen only once. CDR3 sequence reads: CASRPGTSPYNEQFF. In DNA form, the CDR3 reads TGTGCCAGCAGACCCGGGACTAGCCCCTACAATGAGCAGTTCTTC. V is TRBV7-2 and J is TRBJ2-1; 9 bases are shared with TRBD2. The junction had 5 bases not matched to a gene; V was cut back by 6 bases and J by 2 bases. Germline V gene sequence: CDR1 SGHTA, CDR2 FQGNSA. The CDR3 is made up of 15 amino acids.

The V call is TRBV6-1, the J call TRBJ1-1; TRBD1 is a possible D gene (6 bases). The V end lost 3 bases, the J end lost 10 bases, and 15 bases lay between the germline ends. Germline V gives CDR1 MNHNS, CDR2 SASEGT. This CDR3 region has 13 residues. The chain's CDR3 is CASSDPEGQGAFF. CDR3 coding DNA: TGTGCCAGCAGTGATCCCGAGGGACAAGGAGCTTTCTTT.

The chain carries TRBV6-5 and TRBJ1-6; no definite D call. Trimming shortened V by 4 bases and J by 6 bases, and 13 bases separated the two germline ends. The germline CDR1 and CDR2 sequences are MNHEY and SVGAGI. The CDR3 spans 15 residues. The CDR3 DNA is TGTGCCAGCAGTTTTAGGGAGCGCTCTAATTCACCCCTCCACTTT. It specifies CASSFRERSNSPLHF.

This clone was observed a few times. The rearrangement joins TRBV12-3 or TRBV12-4 to TRBJ2-2, with D unresolved. Trimming removed 5 bases at V and 5 bases at J, with 6 bases between. This CDR3 is built from 12 residues. CDR3 sequence reads: CASSLGTGELFF. For the CDR3, the DNA is TGTGCCAGCAGTCTCGGGACCGGGGAGCTGTTTTTT.

The V gene is TRBV4-3, the J gene TRBJ2-1, with D possibly being TRBD2 (6 bases). CDR1 LGHNA and CDR2 YSLEER come from the germline V gene. There are 14 residues in the CDR3. Trimming took 1 base from V and 4 from J, leaving 8 bases between them. The CDR3 is CASSQVRGYNEQFF. DNA of the CDR3: TGCGCCAGCAGCCAAGTACGGGGGTACAATGAGCAGTTCTTC.